A single sample is the source of the 26 T cell receptor beta chains below, sequenced in a study of blood T cell repertoires in COVID-19 (dated by TCRdb to 2019 to 2021). The library was prepared using the immunoSEQ multiplex PCR assay. What TCRdb holds here is the immuneACCESS table cut down to in-frame rearrangements. Part of the clones is not present; checked against another copy, under half of the missing clones reflect an unresolved V gene, and the others are unexplained. The sample yields about 330,000 clones; 87% were counted once. The ten largest account for about 0.93% of the sample. Sequences were obtained from PBMCs or T cells enriched from blood (not recorded which). These receptors were taken from a woman aged 25 to 39 who had recovered from COVID-19.

The gene calls are TRBV24-1 and TRBJ2-1; D is possibly TRBD2 (5 bases). Per germline, CDR1 KGHDR and CDR2 SFDVKD. The ends were cut back, 4 bases at V and 1 base at J, with 16 bases in the middle. The CDR3 is 17 amino acids. The CDR3 bases are TGTGCCACCAGTGACTCCACCTGGAGCGGTTCCTACAATGAGCAGTTCTTC. It encodes CATSDSTWSGSYNEQFF.

This chain links TRBV13 with TRBJ2-1; 14 bases are a match to TRBD2. Trimming at V came to 4 bases and at J to 4 bases, leaving 6 bases not matched to a gene. Germline assignment: CDR1 PRHDT and CDR2 FYEKMQ (reference sequence). The CDR3 has 17 residues. CDR3 nucleotides: TGTGCCAGCAGCTCCTTGACTAGCGGGGGGGGATACAATGAGCAGTTCTTC. Protein: CASSSLTSGGGYNEQFF. The full variable domain, with the rest looked up from reference TRBV13 and TRBJ2-1, is AAGVIQSPRHLIKEKRETATLKCYPIPRHDTVYWYQQGPGQDPQFLISFYEKMQSDKGSIPDRFSAQQFSDYHSELNMSSLELGDSALYFCASSSLTSGGGYNEQFFGPGTRLTVL.

About this clone itself: Different DNA sequences within this sample yield the same CDR3. The V call is TRBV7-9, the J call TRBJ1-1, with a weak D call TRBD1 (5 bases). In germline, CDR1 is SEHNR, CDR2 FQNEAQ (reference sequence). The CDR3 sequence is 13 residues long. Trimming took off 2 bases at V and 5 bases at J, with 9 bases between the two ends. The CDR3 DNA follows: TGTGCCAGCAGCTTATTGCGGGGGACTGAAGCTTTCTTT. Translated: CASSLLRGTEAFF.

The CDR3 loop is CASSQPGLSHSSTDTQYF. CDR3 in DNA: TGTGCCAGCAGCCAACCTGGACTTTCCCACTCTAGCACAGATACGCAGTATTTT. The J gene is TRBJ2-3, the V gene TRBV4-2, with a tentative D call TRBD2 (5 bases). CDR1 LGHNA and CDR2 YNFKEQ come from the germline V gene. This CDR3 contains 18 residues. Trimming cost V 2 bases and J 0 bases, with 18 bases left between them.

CDR3 amino acids: CASSGTTGGGNYGYTF. CDR3 in DNA: TGCGCCAGCAGCGGAACAACAGGGGGCGGTAACTATGGCTACACCTTC. V and J are TRBV5-1 and TRBJ1-2; 9 nucleotides match TRBD1. J was trimmed by 1 base and V by 4 bases; bases with no gene match: 8. Germline V lookup: CDR1 SGHRS, CDR2 YFSETQ. The CDR3 is 16 residues long.

The rearrangement links TRBV27 to TRBJ1-5; D is unresolved. The CDR3 extends over 14 amino acids. Germline CDR1 reads MNHEY; CDR2 reads SMNVEV (reference sequence). Trimming removed 6 bases at V and 2 bases at J, with 11 bases between. CDR3 amino acids: CASSPNRGNQPQHF. Here the CDR3 DNA reads TGTGCCAGCAGCCCTAACCGGGGCAATCAGCCCCAGCATTTT.

The J gene is TRBJ2-7, the V gene TRBV5-1; 10 bases line up with TRBD1. Trimming took 3 bases from V and 6 from J; bases not matched to a gene: 3. Germline V lookup: CDR1 SGHRS, CDR2 YFSETQ. The CDR3 is 13 amino acids. The CDR3 sequence: CASSWGQGSEQYF. DNA for the CDR3: TGCGCCAGCAGCTGGGGACAGGGGAGCGAGCAGTACTTC.

The genes are TRBV7-2 and TRBJ2-7; perhaps TRBD1 as D (6 bases). The V and J ends lost 4 bases and 6 bases respectively, with 10 bases between them. The CDR3 is made up of 12 amino acids. Per the germline V gene, CDR1 is SGHTA and CDR2 is FQGNSA. CDR3 nucleotide sequence: TGTGCCAGCAGCTACGGACAGCGCGAGCAGTACTTC. Protein: CASSYGQREQYF.

This clone was detected a few times. This chain uses TRBV6-5 with TRBJ1-1; 7 bases map to TRBD1. Germline V gene data show CDR1 as MNHEY and CDR2 as SVGAGI. This CDR3 has 12 residues. J lost 11 bases, V lost 6 bases, and 9 bases had no gene match. The CDR3 DNA reads as TGTGCCAGCAGCGACAGGGCAAAGCGCGCTTTCTTT. As protein: CASSDRAKRAFF.

The rearrangement joins TRBV5-1 to TRBJ1-2; 8 nucleotides agree with TRBD1. The CDR3 spans 14 residues. Germline CDR1 SGHRS, CDR2 YFSETQ. V lost 4 bases and J lost 7; bases outside the gene matches: 9. The CDR3 sequence: CASSTGQGVSGYTF. The CDR3 nucleotides read TGCGCCAGCAGCACCGGACAGGGAGTGAGTGGCTACACCTTC.

The chain links TRBV2 to TRBJ2-7, with D maybe TRBD1 (6 bases). This CDR3 spans 12 amino acids. The V and J ends lost 9 bases and 3 bases respectively, with 12 bases between them. The germline CDR1 and CDR2 sequences are SNHLY and FYNNEI. In DNA form, the CDR3 reads TGTGCCAGAAGGGACAACTTCTACGAGCAGTACTTC. It specifies CARRDNFYEQYF.

V usage is TRBV4-3 and J usage is TRBJ1-1; D remains ambiguous. This CDR3 contains 14 residues. V dropped 0 bases and J dropped 0 bases, with 5 bases sitting between them. Germline V gene data show CDR1 as LGHNA and CDR2 as YSLEER. This CDR3 reads CASSQDGVNTEAFF. CDR3 sequence (DNA): TGCGCCAGCAGCCAAGACGGTGTGAACACTGAAGCTTTCTTT.

This rearrangement joins TRBV2 to TRBJ2-4, with 10 bases matching TRBD2. J was trimmed by 4 bases and V by 4 bases; bases with no gene match: 4. The CDR3 covers 15 residues. Germline V lookup: CDR1 SNHLY, CDR2 FYNNEI. In DNA form, the CDR3 reads TGTGCCAGCAGTGTCCTAGCGGGGGAGAAAAACATTCAGTACTTC. Its protein product is CASSVLAGEKNIQYF. The variable domain in full, with the rest retrieved from reference TRBV2 and TRBJ2-4, is EPEVTQTPSHQVTQMGQEVILRCVPISNHLYFYWYRQILGQKVEFLVSFYNNEISEKSEIFDDQFSVERPDGSNFTLKIRSTKLEDSAMYFCASSVLAGEKNIQYFGAGTRLSVL.

This clone was observed a handful of times. V usage is TRBV2 and J usage is TRBJ1-6; D gene uncertain. The V and J ends lost 3 bases and 8 bases respectively, with 8 bases between them. This CDR3 contains 13 residues. In germline, CDR1 is SNHLY, CDR2 FYNNEI. Here the CDR3 DNA reads TGTGCCAGCAGTGATATGGAGGATTCACCCCTCCACTTT. It specifies CASSDMEDSPLHF.

The rearrangement links TRBV12-5 to TRBJ1-2; no reliable D call. Trimming left V 4 bases short and J 0 bases short, with 15 bases between. The length of the CDR3 is 16 residues. The V gene's germline CDR1 is LGHNT and CDR2 FRNRAP. DNA for the CDR3: TGTGCTAGTGGTTCGAAATTTGACACCTCTAACTATGGCTACACCTTC. Protein: CASGSKFDTSNYGYTF.

The chain couples TRBV29-1 to TRBJ2-7; 10 bases agree with TRBD1. Losses at the gene ends were 5 bases for V and 0 bases for J; bases not matched to a gene: 1. Germline-derived CDR1 and CDR2 are SQVTM and ANQGSEA. The CDR3 consists of 13 residues. CDR3 region: CSVWTGGSYEQYF. In nucleotides, the CDR3 is TGCAGCGTTTGGACAGGGGGCTCCTACGAGCAGTACTTC.

J is TRBJ2-7 and V is TRBV7-9; 9 bases match TRBD1. The V and J ends lost 0 bases and 0 bases, in that order; junction bases with no gene match: 0. The CDR3 totals 15 residues. Per the germline V gene, CDR1 is SEHNR and CDR2 is FQNEAQ (reference sequence). The CDR3 reads CASSLATGGSYEQYF. The CDR3 DNA reads TGTGCCAGCAGCTTAGCGACAGGGGGCTCCTACGAGCAGTACTTC.

The rearrangement uses TRBV7-9 and TRBJ1-6, with 7 bases identical to TRBD1. This CDR3 is built from 14 residues. CDR1 is SEHNR and CDR2 is FQNEAQ in the germline V gene (reference sequence). Trimming cost V 4 bases and J 10 bases; bases outside gene matches: 7. CDR3 sequence: CASSYRDSGSPLHF. The CDR3 nucleotides are TGTGCCAGCAGCTACCGGGACAGTGGGTCACCCCTCCACTTT.

V and J are TRBV19 and TRBJ2-1; D unclear. From germline, CDR1 is LNHDA and CDR2 SQIVND (reference sequence). The V end lost 4 bases, the J end lost 4 bases, and 23 bases lay between the germline ends. The CDR3 loop spans 18 amino acids. CDR3 residues: CASSTPSDSKSLYNEQFF. In DNA form, the CDR3 reads TGTGCCAGTAGTACACCATCAGACTCAAAGAGTCTATACAATGAGCAGTTCTTC.

This clone was detected a few times. The CDR3 here is CASIQGRGTGELFF. In nucleotides, the CDR3 is TGTGCCAGCATCCAGGGGCGCGGCACCGGGGAGCTGTTTTTT. The chain carries TRBV28 and TRBJ2-2, with a weak D call TRBD1 (6 bases). Germline V gene lookup returns CDR1 MDHEN and CDR2 SYDVKM. The ends were cut back, 7 bases at V and 4 bases at J, with 13 bases in the middle. The CDR3 spans 14 residues.

This sequence joins TRBV30 and TRBJ2-2, with 10 bases aligning to TRBD2. Germline values: CDR1 GTSNPN, CDR2 SVGIG (reference sequence). The CDR3 length is 17 residues. V was clipped by 0 bases and J by 1 base; unmatched bases: 5. The CDR3 sequence is CAWSVRTSGLNTGELFF. CDR3 nucleotide sequence: TGTGCCTGGAGTGTAAGGACTAGCGGATTGAACACCGGGGAGCTGTTTTTT.

The CDR3 sequence: CASSDEDRAYEQFF. The DNA of the CDR3 is TGTGCCAGCAGTGACGAGGACAGGGCGTATGAGCAGTTCTTC. V is TRBV2 and J is TRBJ2-1; 8 bases match TRBD1. Per germline, CDR1 SNHLY and CDR2 FYNNEI. This CDR3 contains 14 residues. V shed 3 bases, J shed 8 bases, and the junction held 6 bases outside the gene matches. Looking up the rest from reference TRBV2 and TRBJ2-1 gives the full variable domain: EPEVTQTPSHQVTQMGQEVILRCVPISNHLYFYWYRQILGQKVEFLVSFYNNEISEKSEIFDDQFSVERPDGSNFTLKIRSTKLEDSAMYFCASSDEDRAYEQFFGPGTRLTVL.

The chain links TRBV11-2 to TRBJ1-2; D call uncertain. V was clipped by 1 base and J by 8 bases, with 14 bases between them. The length of the CDR3 is 14 residues. Germline V gives CDR1 SGHAT, CDR2 FQNNGV. CDR3 loop: CASSLVGAGDGYTF. As DNA, the CDR3 is TGTGCCAGCAGCTTAGTGGGAGCAGGAGACGGCTACACCTTC.

This chain links TRBV6-2 or TRBV6-3 with TRBJ2-7; maybe TRBD1 (5 bases). Germline V CDR1 and CDR2: MNHEY, SVGEGT. V lost 0 bases to trimming and J lost 6 bases, with 9 bases between them. This CDR3 is built from 13 residues. This CDR3 reads CASSYSRQSEQYF. The CDR3 DNA reads TGTGCCAGCAGTTACTCGAGACAGAGCGAGCAGTACTTC.

V usage is TRBV6-2 or TRBV6-3 and J usage is TRBJ1-2; TRBD1 is a possible D gene (6 bases). Trimming shortened V by 5 bases and J by 4 bases, and 11 bases separated the two germline ends. The CDR3 is made up of 13 amino acids. Germline CDR1 and CDR2: MNHEY and SVGEGT. In DNA, the CDR3 is TGTGCCAGCAGTACTACAGGGACCTATGGCTACACCTTC. This translates into CASSTTGTYGYTF.

In this sample, this clone turned up a few times. The rearrangement links TRBV5-1 to TRBJ1-2, with a weak D call TRBD1 (6 bases). Germline V gene data show CDR1 as SGHRS and CDR2 as YFSETQ. Deletions cut 1 base from V and 7 bases from J, with 23 bases between. The CDR3 runs to 17 residues. The CDR3 region is CASSLWRKGTGHSGYTF. The CDR3 DNA follows: TGCGCCAGCAGCTTGTGGCGTAAAGGCACAGGGCATAGTGGCTACACCTTC.